This is a list of T cell receptor beta chains from one sample in a study of blood T cell repertoires in COVID-19. Some clones are missing from TCRdb's copy, which holds only in-frame ones; the method was immunoSEQ multiplex PCR. Counted here are about 160,000 clones, 82% occurring once; the ten biggest clones make up 15% to 20%. Material for sequencing was PBMCs or T cells enriched from blood (not recorded which). These receptors came from a man in his 60s who had recovered from COVID-19. CDR3s include the opening cysteine and the closing phenylalanine or tryptophan. The D gene is left open where the match is weak. Only some rows state a clone size, as once, few, many or a class for expanded clones.

TRBV19	TRBD1	TRBJ1-5	-	TGTGCCAGTACCCCAGGGGACAGGGGCGGTCAGCCCCAGCATTTT	CASTPGDRGGQPQHF
TRBV15	TRBD1	TRBJ2-7	once	TGTGCCACCAGCAGAGACCGGGACAGCTCCTACGAGCAGTACTTC	CATSRDRDSSYEQYF
TRBV10-1	-	TRBJ1-1	-	TGCGCCAGCAGTGAACGGGAGGGCACTGAAGCTTTCTTT	CASSEREGTEAFF
TRBV27	-	TRBJ2-3	once	TGTGCCAGCAGTTTAGGGTGGGGCGCGGATACGCAGTATTTT	CASSLGWGADTQYF
TRBV5-5	TRBD1	TRBJ1-1	-	TGTGCCAGCACCAAAGGGACAGGGGCAAACACTGAAGCTTTCTTT	CASTKGTGANTEAFF
TRBV12-3/TRBV12-4	-	TRBJ2-3	-	TGTGCCAGCAGTTTAGTCTTAGATACGCAGTATTTT	CASSLVLDTQYF
TRBV6-5	TRBD1	TRBJ1-2	-	TGTGCCAGCAGAACCGGGACAGGATATAACTATGGCTACACCTTC	CASRTGTGYNYGYTF
TRBV6-6	TRBD2	TRBJ2-2	few	TGTGCCAGCAGGGGGACTAGCGGGGTCACCGGGGAGCTGTTTTTT	CASRGTSGVTGELFF
TRBV7-2	TRBD2	TRBJ2-3	-	TGTGCCAGCAGCTTAGCCAAGGCCGGGGGGGCCCGGAGTACGCAGTATTTT	CASSLAKAGGARSTQYF
TRBV27	TRBD1	TRBJ1-5	-	TGTGCCAGCAGTTCGGACAGGGGGCACGTCAATCAGCCCCAGCATTTT	CASSSDRGHVNQPQHF
TRBV7-9	TRBD2	TRBJ2-4	-	TGTGCCAGCAGCTTAGTACTAGCGGGGGCTCAAAACATTCAGTACTTC	CASSLVLAGAQNIQYF
TRBV5-5	-	TRBJ1-4	-	TGTGCCAGCAGCTTGGAGCCGTCCAATGAAAAACTGTTTTTT	CASSLEPSNEKLFF
TRBV7-8	TRBD1	TRBJ1-4	-	TGTGCCAGCAGCGGCGGGACAGAAAATAATGAAAAACTGTTTTTT	CASSGGTENNEKLFF
TRBV11-2	-	TRBJ1-3	-	TGTGCCAGCAGAGAATCGGGCCAACGCGGGACCATATATTTT	CASRESGQRGTIYF
TRBV6-5	TRBD1	TRBJ2-7	-	TGTGCCAGCAGTTCCTTCGGGACAGGGTCGTCCTACGAGCAGTACTTC	CASSSFGTGSSYEQYF
TRBV13	TRBD2	TRBJ2-1	-	TGTGCCAGCAGCCGAGGACTAGCAAATGGGAATGAGCAGTTCTTC	CASSRGLANGNEQFF
TRBV9	-	TRBJ2-7	many	TGTGCCAGCAGCGTAGGCCCAGGGGCCTACGAGCAGTACTTC	CASSVGPGAYEQYF
TRBV5-6	TRBD2	TRBJ2-2	-	TGTGCCAGCAGCTGGGGAGGAGCGGGGCCCGGGGAGCTGTTTTTT	CASSWGGAGPGELFF
TRBV7-9	TRBD1	TRBJ1-4	-	TGTGCCAGCAGCTTACCGGGACAGTTTAATGAAAAACTGTTTTTT	CASSLPGQFNEKLFF
TRBV5-5	-	TRBJ2-2	-	TGTGCCACTAACACAGGGTTGACCGGGGAGCTGTTTTTT	CATNTGLTGELFF
TRBV12-5	-	TRBJ2-5	-	TGTGCTAGTGGTTCACGCGGGGAACAAGAGACCCAGTACTTC	CASGSRGEQETQYF
TRBV6-5	TRBD1	TRBJ2-5	-	TGTGCCAGCAGACCTTGGACAGGGGAGATTAGGACCCAGTACTTC	CASRPWTGEIRTQYF
TRBV19	-	TRBJ2-3	-	TGTGCCAGTACCCCAACCCGGGGGGATACGCAGTATTTT	CASTPTRGDTQYF
TRBV4-1	TRBD1	TRBJ2-1	-	TGCGCCAGCAGCCAGCCGGGACAGGGCTACAATGAGCAGTTCTTC	CASSQPGQGYNEQFF
TRBV28	-	TRBJ1-2	few	TGTGCCAGCATCACCGACAGAAAGTATGGCTACACCTTC	CASITDRKYGYTF
TRBV11-1	-	TRBJ1-6	-	TGTGCCAGCAGCTTAGGTGCGGGGGGTTCTTCACCCCTCCACTTT	CASSLGAGGSSPLHF
TRBV29-1	-	TRBJ2-6	-	TGCAGCGTTGCAGGCGACGGCGGGGCCAACGTCCTGACTTTC	CSVAGDGGANVLTF
TRBV3-1/TRBV3-2	TRBD1	TRBJ2-7	-	TGTGCCAGCAGCCAAGCTGGGACAGGGCTAGGCGAGCAGTACTTC	CASSQAGTGLGEQYF
TRBV7-9	TRBD1	TRBJ2-3	-	TGTGCCAGCAGCTCGGGACAGCCCACAGATACGCAGTATTTT	CASSSGQPTDTQYF